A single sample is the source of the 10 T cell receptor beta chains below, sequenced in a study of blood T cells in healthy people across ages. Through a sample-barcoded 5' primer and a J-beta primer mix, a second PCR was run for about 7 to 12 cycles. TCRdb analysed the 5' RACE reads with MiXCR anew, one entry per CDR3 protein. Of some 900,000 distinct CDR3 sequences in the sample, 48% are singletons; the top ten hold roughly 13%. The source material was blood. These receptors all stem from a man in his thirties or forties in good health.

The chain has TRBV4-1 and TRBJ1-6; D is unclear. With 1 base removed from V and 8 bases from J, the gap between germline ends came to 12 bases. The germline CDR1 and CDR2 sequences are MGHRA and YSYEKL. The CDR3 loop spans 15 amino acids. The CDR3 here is CASSQGHKAHSPLHF. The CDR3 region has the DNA TGCGCCAGCAGCCAAGGTCACAAAGCCCATTCACCCCTCCACTTT.

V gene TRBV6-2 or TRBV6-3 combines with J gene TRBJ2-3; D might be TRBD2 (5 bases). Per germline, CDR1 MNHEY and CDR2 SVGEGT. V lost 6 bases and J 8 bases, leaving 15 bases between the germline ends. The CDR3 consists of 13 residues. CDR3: CASRTPGIGTQYF. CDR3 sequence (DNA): TGTGCCAGCAGGACGCCGGGGATCGGTACGCAGTATTTT.

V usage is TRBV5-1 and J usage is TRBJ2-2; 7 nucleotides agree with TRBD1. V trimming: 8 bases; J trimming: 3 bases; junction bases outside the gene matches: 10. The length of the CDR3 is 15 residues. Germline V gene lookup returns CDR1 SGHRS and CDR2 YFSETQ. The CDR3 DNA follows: TGCGCCAGTATACCCGGGACAGTTGACACCGGGGAGCTGTTTTTT. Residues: CASIPGTVDTGELFF.

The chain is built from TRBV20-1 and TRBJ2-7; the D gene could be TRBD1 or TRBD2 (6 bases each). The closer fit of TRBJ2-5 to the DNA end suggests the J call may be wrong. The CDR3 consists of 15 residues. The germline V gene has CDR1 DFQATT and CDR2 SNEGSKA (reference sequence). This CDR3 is CSARGIRGRGETQYF. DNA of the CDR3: TGCAGTGCTAGGGGCATTCGGGGGCGCGGGGAGACCCAGTACTTC.

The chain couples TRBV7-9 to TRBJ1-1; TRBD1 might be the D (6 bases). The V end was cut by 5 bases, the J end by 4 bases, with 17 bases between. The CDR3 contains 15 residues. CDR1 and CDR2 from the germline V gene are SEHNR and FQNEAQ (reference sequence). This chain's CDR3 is CASSPRGATSTEAFF. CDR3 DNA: TGTGCCAGCAGCCCGCGGGGGGCTACGAGCACTGAAGCTTTCTTT.

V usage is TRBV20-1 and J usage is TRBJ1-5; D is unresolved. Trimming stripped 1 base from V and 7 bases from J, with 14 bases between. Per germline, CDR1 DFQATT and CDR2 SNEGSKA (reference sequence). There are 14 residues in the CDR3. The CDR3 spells CSARGRTGWQPQHF. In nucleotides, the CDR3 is TGCAGTGCTAGAGGGAGGACCGGATGGCAGCCCCAGCATTTT.

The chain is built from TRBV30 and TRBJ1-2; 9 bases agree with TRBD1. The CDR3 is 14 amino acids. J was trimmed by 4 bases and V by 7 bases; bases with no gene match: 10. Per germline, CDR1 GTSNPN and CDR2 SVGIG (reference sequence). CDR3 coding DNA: TGTGCCTTTGCCGGGACAGGGCCTTTCTATGGCTACACCTTC. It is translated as CAFAGTGPFYGYTF.

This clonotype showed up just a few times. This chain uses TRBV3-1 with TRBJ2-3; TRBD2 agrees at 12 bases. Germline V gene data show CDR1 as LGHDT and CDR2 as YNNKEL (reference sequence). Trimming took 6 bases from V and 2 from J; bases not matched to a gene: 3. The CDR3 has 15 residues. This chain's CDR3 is CASRTSGGLTDTQYF. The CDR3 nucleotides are TGTGCCAGCAGGACTAGCGGGGGCCTCACAGATACGCAGTATTTT.

Written as DNA, the CDR3 is TGTGCCAGCAGGTCACAGGGTGATACGCAGTATTTT. Translated: CASRSQGDTQYF. The V gene is TRBV2, the J gene TRBJ2-3; D is possibly TRBD1 (6 bases). Germline V gene sequence: CDR1 SNHLY, CDR2 FYNNEI. V was cut by 6 bases and J by 6 bases, with 10 bases left in between. The length of the CDR3 is 12 residues.

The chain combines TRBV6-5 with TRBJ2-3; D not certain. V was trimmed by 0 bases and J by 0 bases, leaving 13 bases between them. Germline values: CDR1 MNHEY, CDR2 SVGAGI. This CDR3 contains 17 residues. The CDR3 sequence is CASSYSVGITSTDTQYF. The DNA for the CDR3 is TGTGCCAGCAGTTACTCTGTGGGAATCACTAGCACAGATACGCAGTATTTT.